A single sample gave rise to the 9 T cell receptor beta chains below, sequenced in a study of blood T cell repertoires in COVID-19. The method was immunoSEQ multiplex PCR; TCRdb's version includes in-frame clones alone and lacks a portion of them. Of about 170,000 clones listed, just over 85% are singletons. Sequencing used peripheral blood. The source is a man between 50 and 59 years old with active or convalescent COVID-19.

The rearrangement links TRBV2 to TRBJ2-2; 7 nucleotides agree with TRBD1. J gave up 8 bases and V 7 bases, and 10 bases lay outside the gene matches. The CDR3 consists of 14 residues. In germline, CDR1 is SNHLY, CDR2 FYNNEI. The CDR3 protein is CASKKQGSEGELFF. The CDR3 coding sequence is TGTGCCAGCAAAAAACAGGGGTCGGAAGGGGAGCTGTTTTTT.

The rearrangement links TRBV5-4 to TRBJ2-2, with 8 bases identical to TRBD1. Germline CDR1 SGHNT, CDR2 YYREEE (reference sequence). The junction had 6 bases not matched to a gene; V was cut back by 4 bases and J by 4 bases. There are 15 residues in the CDR3. The CDR3 DNA sequence: TGTGCCAGCAGCCATGGACAGGGCGGCACCGGGGAGCTGTTTTTT. Amino acids: CASSHGQGGTGELFF. Based on the CDR3 plus reference TRBV5-4 and TRBJ2-2, the full variable domain is ETGVTQSPTHLIKTRGQQVTLRCSSQSGHNTVSWYQQALGQGPQFIFQYYREEENGRGNFPPRFSGLQFPNYSSELNVNALELDDSALYLCASSHGQGGTGELFFGEGSRLTVL.

The genes are TRBV19 and TRBJ2-3; 11 positions agree with TRBD2. CDR3 length equals 18 residues. V lost 3 bases, J lost 0 bases, and 8 bases stayed unmatched. CDR1 is LNHDA and CDR2 is SQIVND in the germline V gene (reference sequence). The CDR3 DNA reads as TGTGCCAGTAGTATGCCACTAGCGGGGGTCGGGAGCACAGATACGCAGTATTTT. Its protein is CASSMPLAGVGSTDTQYF.

The chain joins TRBV6-5 to TRBJ2-7; 8 bases fit TRBD1. The V gene's germline CDR1 is MNHEY and CDR2 SVGAGI. Losses at the gene ends were 7 bases for V and 2 bases for J; bases not matched to a gene: 7. This CDR3 comprises 14 residues. The chain's CDR3 is CASKNGQGPYEQYF. The DNA of the CDR3 is TGTGCCAGCAAGAACGGACAGGGACCCTACGAGCAGTACTTC.

The chain couples TRBV4-3 to TRBJ1-2, with D perhaps TRBD1 (6 bases). CDR1 LGHNA and CDR2 YSLEER come from the germline V gene. This CDR3 has 15 residues. V was clipped by 6 bases and J by 2 bases, with 16 bases between them. In nucleotides, the CDR3 is TGCGCCAGCAGAATGGAGGCCGGACAGAACTATGGCTACACCTTC. Translation: CASRMEAGQNYGYTF.

CDR3 sequence: CASSDRDGKLFF. Written as DNA, the CDR3 is TGTGCCAGCAGCGACAGGGACGGAAAACTGTTTTTT. The chain is built from TRBV2 and TRBJ1-4; 7 bases fit TRBD1. This CDR3 region has 12 residues. V was pared by 6 bases and J by 10 bases, with 5 bases of the junction left unmatched. Germline V gene data show CDR1 as SNHLY and CDR2 as FYNNEI.

The V gene is TRBV30, the J gene TRBJ2-4, with D unclear. CDR1 and CDR2 (germline): GTSNPN, SVGIG (reference sequence). The V end lost 7 bases, the J end lost 7 bases, and 14 bases lay between the germline ends. The CDR3 sequence is 12 residues long. CDR3 nucleotide sequence: TGTGCCTCCTCTACCCCCGGGAACATTCAGTACTTC. This sequence encodes CASSTPGNIQYF. Drawing the rest from reference TRBV30 and TRBJ2-4, the complete variable domain is SQTIHQWPATLVQPVGSPLSLECTVEGTSNPNLYWYRQAAGRGLQLLFYSVGIGQISSEVPQNLSASRPQDRQFILSSKKLLLSDSGFYLCASSTPGNIQYFGAGTRLSVL.

The V and J genes are TRBV7-2 and TRBJ2-2, with 10 bases identical to TRBD2. The CDR3 length is 14 residues. Germline lookup yields CDR1 SGHTA and CDR2 FQGNSA. Germline trimming cut 3 bases from V and 8 bases from J; bases unmatched to any gene: 3. In DNA form, the CDR3 reads TGTGCCAGCAGCTTGGGACTAGCGACGGGGGAGCTGTTTTTT. Translation gives CASSLGLATGELFF.

The chain employs TRBV12-1 and TRBJ2-1; whether TRBD2, the table's D call, matches the DNA was not checked. TRBV12-1 counts as a pseudogene. The CDR3 has 16 amino acids. The CDR3 here is CASNSIRGRADNEQFF. CDR3 coding DNA: TGTGCCAGCAATAGTATACGAGGGAGGGCCGACAATGAGCAGTTCTTC.